These T cell receptor beta chains were read from a single sample in a study of blood T cell repertoires in COVID-19. Profiling relied on immunoSEQ multiplex PCR, and the TCRdb table lists in-frame clones only, not all of them. The table lists approximately 300,000 clones, about 93% of them singletons. Sequencing used peripheral blood. Receptors were obtained from a woman aged 25-40 years with COVID-19, enrolled during active disease. The conserved cysteine and the conserved F or W are not part of the CDR3 here. Each record gives: J gene, V gene, CDR3 protein.

TRBJ1-5 | TRBV2 | ASSSTSGLVINQPQH
TRBJ2-5 | TRBV9 | ASSAQGAFGETQY
TRBJ2-5 | TRBV7-3 | ASSHRPGQEQETQY
TRBJ2-7 | TRBV5-1 | ASSLYAGSSYEQY
TRBJ2-1 | TRBV5-1 | ASSSGTGGYGDEQF
TRBJ1-5 | TRBV5-1 | ASSLGGTGGQPQH
TRBJ1-2 | TRBV5-6 | ASSLWQGIYGYT
TRBJ2-5 | TRBV5-1 | ASSFETGLPQETQY
TRBJ2-1 | TRBV4-1 | ASKPGIAGGYEQF
TRBJ2-7 | TRBV15 | ATSTLAGVVEQY